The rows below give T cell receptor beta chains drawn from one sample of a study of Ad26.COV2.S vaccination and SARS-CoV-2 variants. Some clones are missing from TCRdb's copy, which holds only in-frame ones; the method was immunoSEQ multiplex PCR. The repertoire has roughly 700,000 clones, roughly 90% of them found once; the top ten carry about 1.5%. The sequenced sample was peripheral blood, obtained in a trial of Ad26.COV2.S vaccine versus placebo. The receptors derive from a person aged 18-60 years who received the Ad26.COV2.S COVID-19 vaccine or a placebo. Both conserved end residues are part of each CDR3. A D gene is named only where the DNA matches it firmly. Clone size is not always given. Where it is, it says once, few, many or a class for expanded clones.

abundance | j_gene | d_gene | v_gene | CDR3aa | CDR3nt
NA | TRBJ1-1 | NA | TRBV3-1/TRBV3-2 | CASSEGGARGRAFF | TGTGCCAGCAGCGAAGGGGGGGCCCGGGGGCGGGCTTTCTTT
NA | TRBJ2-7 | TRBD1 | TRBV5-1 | CASSQAPGTAPYEQYF | TGCGCCAGCAGCCAGGCTCCCGGGACAGCCCCCTACGAGCAGTACTTC
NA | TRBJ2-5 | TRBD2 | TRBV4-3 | CASSQEAGGETQYF | TGCGCCAGCAGCCAAGAAGCGGGGGGAGAGACCCAGTACTTC
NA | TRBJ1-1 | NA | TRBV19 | CASSMGGWNTEAFF | TGTGCCAGTAGTATGGGGGGATGGAACACTGAAGCTTTCTTT
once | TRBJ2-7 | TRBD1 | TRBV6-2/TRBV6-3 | CASSRNRGTYEQYF | TGTGCCAGCAGCCGAAACAGGGGGACCTACGAGCAGTACTTC
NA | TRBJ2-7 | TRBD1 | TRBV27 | CASSLNPATGALREQYF | TGTGCCAGCAGTTTAAACCCGGCAACAGGGGCTTTGAGAGAGCAGTACTTC
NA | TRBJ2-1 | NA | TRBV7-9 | CASSNRENNEQFF | TGTGCCAGCAGCAACCGGGAGAACAATGAGCAGTTCTTC
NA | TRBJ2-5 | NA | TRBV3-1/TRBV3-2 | CASSQDPRREETQYF | TGTGCCAGCAGCCAAGATCCTAGGCGGGAAGAGACCCAGTACTTC
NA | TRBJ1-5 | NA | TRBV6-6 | CASSYTGQNQPQHF | TGTGCCAGCAGTTATACAGGACAGAATCAGCCCCAGCATTTT
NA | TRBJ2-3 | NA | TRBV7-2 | CASSLFQGTDTQYF | TGTGCCAGCAGCTTATTTCAGGGCACAGATACGCAGTATTTT
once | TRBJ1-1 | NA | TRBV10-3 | CAISEGAYTEAFF | TGTGCCATCAGTGAGGGGGCCTACACTGAAGCTTTCTTT
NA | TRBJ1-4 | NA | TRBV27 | CASSGSAGVRAEKLFF | TGTGCCAGCAGTGGATCCGCAGGGGTTCGAGCTGAAAAACTGTTTTTT
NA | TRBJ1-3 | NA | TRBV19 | CASSAGTTIRNTIYF | TGTGCCAGTAGTGCCGGGACCACCATCCGAAACACCATATATTTT
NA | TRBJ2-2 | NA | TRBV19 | CASSSRGTGELFF | TGTGCCAGTAGTTCCAGGGGCACCGGGGAGCTGTTTTTT
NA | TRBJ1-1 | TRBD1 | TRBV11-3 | CASSSAGTGPAEAFF | TGTGCCAGCAGCTCAGCCGGGACAGGCCCTGCTGAAGCTTTCTTT
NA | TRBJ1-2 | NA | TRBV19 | CASSNRGAQSGYTF | TGTGCCAGTAGCAACCGGGGGGCGCAGAGTGGCTACACCTTC
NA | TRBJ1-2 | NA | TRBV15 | CATSRVGDGYTF | TGTGCCACCAGCAGAGTTGGGGATGGCTACACCTTC
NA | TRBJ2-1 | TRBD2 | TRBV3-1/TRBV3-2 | CASSPGLAVSYNEQFF | TGTGCCAGCAGCCCCGGACTAGCGGTCTCCTACAATGAGCAGTTCTTC
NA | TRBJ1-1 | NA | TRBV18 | CASSLSGTLNTEAFF | TGTGCCAGCTCACTCTCCGGGACTTTGAACACTGAAGCTTTCTTT
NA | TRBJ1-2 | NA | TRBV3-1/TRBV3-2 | CASSQSTAVSGYGYTF | TGTGCCAGCAGCCAAAGCACAGCGGTCTCTGGCTATGGCTACACCTTC
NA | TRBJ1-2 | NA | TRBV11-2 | CASSFWGGNYGYTF | TGTGCCAGCAGCTTCTGGGGGGGGAACTATGGCTACACCTTC
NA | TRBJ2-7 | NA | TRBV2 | CASRRIRGYEQYF | TGTGCCAGCAGAAGAATTAGGGGTTACGAGCAGTACTTC
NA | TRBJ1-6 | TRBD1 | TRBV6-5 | CASKIIQGNNSPLHF | TGTGCCAGCAAGATAATACAGGGGAATAATTCACCCCTCCACTTT
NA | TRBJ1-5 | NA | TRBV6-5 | CASREWQNSNQPQHF | TGTGCCAGCAGGGAGTGGCAGAACAGCAATCAGCCCCAGCATTTT
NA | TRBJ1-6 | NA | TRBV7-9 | CASSFIEDSPLHF | TGTGCCAGCAGCTTCATCGAGGATTCACCCCTCCACTTT
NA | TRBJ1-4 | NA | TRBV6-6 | CASSPYGGFNEKLFF | TGTGCCAGCAGCCCCTATGGGGGTTTTAATGAAAAACTGTTTTTT
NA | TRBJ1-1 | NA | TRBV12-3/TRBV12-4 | CASSPKEQTEAFF | TGTGCCAGCAGTCCCAAGGAACAAACTGAAGCTTTCTTT
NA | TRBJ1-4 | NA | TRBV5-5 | CASSPTGQEKLFF | TGTGCCAGCAGCCCGACAGGTCAGGAAAAACTGTTTTTT
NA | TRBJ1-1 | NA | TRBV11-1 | CASSLTNTEAFF | TGTGCCAGCAGCTTAACGAACACTGAAGCTTTCTTT
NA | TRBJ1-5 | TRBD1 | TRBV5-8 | CASSLTRTGRQPQHF | TGTGCCAGCAGCTTGACCAGGACAGGGCGTCAGCCCCAGCATTTT
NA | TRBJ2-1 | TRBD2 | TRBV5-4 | CASSQGASGGADEQFF | TGTGCCAGCAGTCAAGGTGCTAGCGGGGGGGCGGATGAGCAGTTCTTC
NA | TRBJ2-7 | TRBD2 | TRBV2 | CASSERASGRVYYEQYF | TGTGCCAGCAGTGAAAGGGCTAGCGGGCGGGTGTACTACGAGCAGTACTTC
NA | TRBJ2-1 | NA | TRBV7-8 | CASRAPFRGGSYNEQFF | TGTGCCAGCAGAGCTCCATTCCGGGGTGGATCCTACAATGAGCAGTTCTTC
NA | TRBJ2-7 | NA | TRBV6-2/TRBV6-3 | CASSYSKYRGGYEQYF | TGTGCCAGCAGTTACTCGAAGTACAGGGGGGGCTACGAGCAGTACTTC
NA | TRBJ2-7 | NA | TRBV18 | CASSSGEGSYEQYF | TGTGCCAGCTCATCAGGGGAAGGTTCCTACGAGCAGTACTTC
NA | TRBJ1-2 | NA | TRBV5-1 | CASSLVSGYGYTF | TGCGCCAGCAGCTTGGTCTCGGGGTATGGCTACACCTTC
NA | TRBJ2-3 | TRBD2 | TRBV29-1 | CSVRTSGSLDTQYF | TGCAGCGTCCGGACTAGCGGGAGCCTAGATACGCAGTATTTT
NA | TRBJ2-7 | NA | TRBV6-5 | CASNRSGPYEQYF | TGTGCCAGCAATCGCAGTGGACCGTACGAGCAGTACTTC
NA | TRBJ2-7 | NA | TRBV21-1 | CASSPWPAAGPGPSYEQYF | TGTGCCAGCAGCCCCTGGCCCGCGGCAGGTCCCGGGCCGAGCTACGAGCAGTACTTC
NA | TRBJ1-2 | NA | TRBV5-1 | CASSSGTDYGYTF | TGCGCCAGCAGCTCAGGGACGGACTATGGCTACACCTTC
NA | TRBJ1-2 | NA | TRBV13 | CASSLRQAHYGYTF | TGTGCCAGCAGCTTACGACAGGCGCACTATGGCTACACCTTC
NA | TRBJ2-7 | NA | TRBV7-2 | CASSLSRESYEQYF | TGTGCCAGCAGCTTATCGCGGGAATCCTACGAGCAGTACTTC
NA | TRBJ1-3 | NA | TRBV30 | CAWSLGSSGNTIYF | TGTGCCTGGAGCTTGGGGTCCTCTGGAAACACCATATATTTT
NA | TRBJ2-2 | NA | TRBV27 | CASSPYGGELFF | TGTGCCAGCAGTCCCTACGGCGGGGAGCTGTTTTTT
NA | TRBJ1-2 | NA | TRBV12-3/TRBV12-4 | CASSLGRSYGYTF | TGTGCCAGCAGTTTAGGCCGCAGCTATGGCTACACCTTC